This entry lists 26 T cell receptor beta chains sequenced from one sample in a study of cytomegalovirus exposure and HLA in healthy donors. Using immunoSEQ multiplex PCR, the repertoire was profiled, and TCRdb retains in-frame clones only, with some absent. The table shows around 61,000 clones, with about 92% occurring only once. Sequencing was carried out using PBMCs. These receptors were collected from a man in his late teens or twenties in good health and CMV-seropositive.

This clone showed up just once. The gene calls are TRBV10-1 and TRBJ2-2, with 7 bases aligning to TRBD2. The CDR3 extends over 15 amino acids. CDR1 WNHNN and CDR2 SYGVQD come from the germline V gene (reference sequence). The ends lost 4 bases at V and 4 bases at J; junction bases unmatched: 6. For the CDR3, the DNA is TGCGCCAGCAGTGCCCGGAGGGAGGGCACCGGGGAGCTGTTTTTT. It translates to CASSARREGTGELFF.

The rearrangement links TRBV7-9 to TRBJ2-7; possible D gene TRBD2, 5 bases. The ends were cut back, 5 bases at V and 2 bases at J, with 7 bases in the middle. There are 12 residues in the CDR3. CDR1 SEHNR and CDR2 FQNEAQ come from the germline V gene (reference sequence). The CDR3 region has the DNA TGTGCCAGCAGCCGGGAACCCTACGAGCAGTACTTC. This codes for CASSREPYEQYF.

The chain couples TRBV11-3 to TRBJ2-1; 8 positions match TRBD1. CDR3 length equals 15 residues. Germline V lookup: CDR1 SGHNT, CDR2 YENEEA. J gave up 2 bases and V 4 bases, and 4 bases lay outside the gene matches. CDR3 sequence (DNA): TGTGCCAGCAGCTCCGGGACAGGTACCTACAATGAGCAGTTCTTC. Translated, it gives CASSSGTGTYNEQFF.

The chain employs TRBV4-1 and TRBJ2-7; D unresolved. With 1 base removed from V and 3 bases from J, the gap between germline ends came to 13 bases. CDR3 length: 15 amino acids. Germline CDR1 MGHRA, CDR2 YSYEKL. The CDR3 region has the DNA TGCGCCAGCAGCCAAGGTCCCCCGCCCAGCTACGAGCAGTACTTC. It encodes CASSQGPPPSYEQYF.

The chain couples TRBV5-1 to TRBJ2-5, with D maybe TRBD2 (6 bases). Trimming removed 9 bases at V and 5 bases at J, with 20 bases between. CDR1 is SGHRS, CDR2 YFSETQ, per germline. CDR3 length: 14 residues. Written as DNA, the CDR3 is TGCGCCACCTCTACGGAGGGAGTGGTGGAGACCCAGTACTTC. It specifies CATSTEGVVETQYF.

CDR3 DNA sequence: TGTGCCAGTAGCCTCCGGGGATCAGATACGCAGTATTTT. Translation: CASSLRGSDTQYF. J is TRBJ2-3 and V is TRBV19; TRBD2 is a possible D gene (5 bases). V was cut by 6 bases and J by 4 bases, with 11 bases left in between. Per the germline V gene, CDR1 is LNHDA and CDR2 is SQIVND (reference sequence). CDR3 length: 13 residues.

V and J are TRBV27 and TRBJ1-1; 12 bases agree with TRBD1. This CDR3 has 16 amino acids. Unmatched junction bases numbered 6, after V lost 2 bases and J lost 5 bases. Germline values: CDR1 MNHEY, CDR2 SMNVEV (reference sequence). CDR3 in amino acids: CASSLHGTGGLTEAFF. CDR3 bases: TGTGCCAGCAGTTTACACGGGACAGGGGGCCTGACTGAAGCTTTCTTT.

The chain joins TRBV29-1 to TRBJ2-1; weak D call: TRBD2 (7 bases). Between the trimmed V and J ends, which lost 3 bases and 7 bases, there was a span of 16 bases. CDR1 is SQVTM and CDR2 is ANQGSEA in the germline V gene. CDR3 length: 14 residues. The CDR3 here is CSVDLGGRWNEQFF. CDR3 bases: TGCAGCGTTGATCTCGGGGGGCGCTGGAATGAGCAGTTCTTC.

The CDR3 region is CASSEVPVANVLTF. The CDR3 coding sequence is TGCGCCAGCAGCGAGGTACCAGTTGCCAACGTCCTGACTTTC. V is TRBV5-1 and J is TRBJ2-6; D is unclear. The CDR3 totals 14 residues. CDR1 is SGHRS, CDR2 YFSETQ, per germline. Trimming removed 4 bases at V and 7 bases at J, with 12 bases between.

This chain links TRBV2 with TRBJ2-7; D is perhaps TRBD1 (7 bases). Trimming took off 8 bases at V and 3 bases at J, with 17 bases between the two ends. This CDR3 has 14 amino acids. Germline lookup yields CDR1 SNHLY and CDR2 FYNNEI. The CDR3: CASVRGTENYEQYF. In nucleotides, the CDR3 is TGTGCCAGCGTTCGCGGGACAGAAAACTACGAGCAGTACTTC.

Concerning this clone itself: One end of the junction does not line up with germline, which may come from a read error. The gene calls are TRBV7-7 and TRBJ2-1; 11 nucleotides line up with TRBD2. CDR1 and CDR2 (germline): SSHAT, FNYEAQ (reference sequence). CDR3 length: 14 amino acids. CDR3 sequence reads: CASSLTSGTHEQFF. DNA of the CDR3: TGTGCTAGCAGCTTGACTAGCGGGACCCATGAGCAGTTCTTC.

The chain has TRBV28 and TRBJ2-1; perhaps TRBD2 as D (5 bases). The length of the CDR3 is 13 residues. The V end was cut by 7 bases, the J end by 2 bases, with 9 bases between. Germline CDR1 is MDHEN and CDR2 is SYDVKM. The CDR3 DNA reads as TGTGCCAGCAATACGGGGACCTACAATGAGCAGTTCTTC. Protein: CASNTGTYNEQFF.

This rearrangement joins TRBV7-9 to TRBJ1-1, with D maybe TRBD1 (5 bases). The CDR3 sequence is 14 residues long. Germline V gene sequence: CDR1 SEHNR, CDR2 FQNEAQ (reference sequence). V was clipped by 10 bases and J by 3 bases, with 18 bases between them. CDR3 sequence reads: CATDETGGYTEAFF. CDR3 bases: TGTGCCACCGACGAGACCGGGGGGTACACTGAAGCTTTCTTT.

The V and J genes are TRBV5-4 and TRBJ1-1, with D possibly being TRBD1 (5 bases). V lost 4 bases and J lost 7, with 17 bases in between. The CDR3 is 14 amino acids. CDR1 SGHNT and CDR2 YYREEE come from the germline V gene (reference sequence). In DNA form, the CDR3 reads TGTGCCAGCAGCCTAAGACAGCCCCGTGGTGAAGCTTTCTTT. It yields the protein CASSLRQPRGEAFF. Combining the CDR3 with reference TRBV5-4 and TRBJ1-1 gives the whole variable domain ETGVTQSPTHLIKTRGQQVTLRCSSQSGHNTVSWYQQALGQGPQFIFQYYREEENGRGNFPPRFSGLQFPNYSSELNVNALELDDSALYLCASSLRQPRGEAFFGQGTRLTVV.

This sequence joins TRBV7-3 and TRBJ1-1; 7 positions match TRBD1. CDR1 and CDR2 (germline): SGHTA, FQGTGA. The CDR3 is made up of 13 amino acids. The junction had 5 bases not matched to a gene; V was cut back by 5 bases and J by 5 bases. The CDR3 loop is CASSPDRVTEAFF. The CDR3 nucleotides are TGTGCCAGCAGCCCAGACAGGGTAACTGAAGCTTTCTTT.

This clone was counted once. The chain employs TRBV29-1 and TRBJ1-1; perhaps TRBD1 as D (6 bases). The CDR3 is made up of 14 amino acids. V was trimmed by 0 bases and J by 5 bases, leaving 13 bases between them. The germline V gene has CDR1 SQVTM and CDR2 ANQGSEA. CDR3 region: CSVEDRGAGTEAFF. In DNA, the CDR3 is TGCAGCGTTGAAGACCGGGGGGCGGGTACTGAAGCTTTCTTT.

The chain joins TRBV4-1 to TRBJ2-3; D remains ambiguous. Germline assignment: CDR1 MGHRA and CDR2 YSYEKL. V gave up 1 base and J gave up 2 bases, with 19 bases separating them. This CDR3 spans 18 amino acids. CDR3 sequence reads: CASSQGAPTNVPTDTQYF. In DNA, the CDR3 is TGCGCCAGCAGCCAAGGGGCTCCTACCAACGTACCCACAGATACGCAGTATTTT.

The chain has TRBV19 and TRBJ1-2; D gene uncertain. Trimming stripped 4 bases from V and 5 bases from J, with 23 bases between. The CDR3 spans 17 residues. Germline values: CDR1 LNHDA, CDR2 SQIVND (reference sequence). Here the CDR3 reads CASSTLKGWELIYGYTF. For the CDR3, the DNA is TGTGCCAGTAGTACCCTGAAGGGCTGGGAGCTGATTTATGGCTACACCTTC.

The chain has TRBV20-1 and TRBJ2-1; unclear D gene. Looked up from germline, CDR1 is DFQATT and CDR2 is SNEGSKA (reference sequence). Trimming removed 3 bases at V and 6 bases at J, with 6 bases between. This CDR3 spans 11 amino acids. CDR3 protein: CSASPGNEQFF. The CDR3 DNA follows: TGCAGTGCTAGCCCGGGCAATGAGCAGTTCTTC.

This sequence joins TRBV5-8 and TRBJ1-2, with TRBD1 matching 10 bases. V shed 4 bases and J 0 bases; nucleotides not matched to a gene: 9. The V gene's germline CDR1 is SGHTS and CDR2 YDEGEE. The CDR3 extends over 17 amino acids. CDR3 in DNA: TGTGCCAGCAGCCAGCCGGGACAGGGGACTGCTAACTATGGCTACACCTTC. It yields the protein CASSQPGQGTANYGYTF.

The rearrangement uses TRBV5-1 and TRBJ2-7; 9 bases line up with TRBD2. The ends lost 0 bases at V and 5 bases at J; junction bases unmatched: 6. This CDR3 has 15 residues. Germline V gives CDR1 SGHRS, CDR2 YFSETQ. The CDR3 nucleotides read TGCGCCAGCAGCTTGGTATCTAGCGGGAACGACGAGCAGTACTTC. Translating gives CASSLVSSGNDEQYF.

V gene TRBV7-8 combines with J gene TRBJ2-7, with TRBD1 matching 9 bases. The germline V gene encodes CDR1 SGHVS and CDR2 FQNEAQ. The CDR3 is 16 residues long. V gave up 5 bases and J gave up 4 bases; unmatched junction bases: 12. The CDR3 nucleotides are TGTGCCAGCAGCGTCTATTCCGGGACAGGGTCTTACGAGCAGTACTTC. This encodes CASSVYSGTGSYEQYF.

The chain couples TRBV28 to TRBJ2-7; 10 bases map to TRBD1. The V segment lost 8 bases and the J segment 7 bases; nucleotides outside the gene matches: 14. Looked up from germline, CDR1 is MDHEN and CDR2 is SYDVKM. This CDR3 spans 15 amino acids. In DNA form, the CDR3 reads TGTGCCAGCGGTGGTTTCGGGACAGGGGCCCGGGAGCAGTACTTC. Translating it yields CASGGFGTGAREQYF. Complete variable domain (other parts from reference TRBV28 and TRBJ2-7): DVKVTQSSRYLVKRTGEKVFLECVQDMDHENMFWYRQDPGLGLRLIYFSYDVKMKEKGDIPEGYSVSREKKERFSLILESASTNQTSMYLCASGGFGTGAREQYFGPGTRLTVT.

This clone was counted a few times. V gene TRBV9 combines with J gene TRBJ1-1; no firm D call. CDR1 and CDR2 (germline): SGDLS, YYNGEE. This CDR3 spans 13 amino acids. The V gene lost 0 bases and the J gene lost 4 bases, with 7 bases spanning the gap. The CDR3 sequence: CASSVGRSTEAFF. The CDR3 nucleotides are TGTGCCAGCAGCGTAGGTAGGAGCACTGAAGCTTTCTTT.

This clone was seen only once. The chain couples TRBV5-1 to TRBJ2-5, with TRBD1 identical over 11 bases. The CDR3 sequence is 16 residues long. V was clipped by 3 bases and J by 5 bases; unmatched bases: 9. In germline, CDR1 is SGHRS, CDR2 YFSETQ. This CDR3 reads CASSSAGQGALETQYF. CDR3 DNA sequence: TGCGCCAGCAGCTCGGCTGGACAGGGGGCTTTGGAGACCCAGTACTTC.

This sequence joins TRBV5-1 and TRBJ1-1; D may be TRBD1 (6 bases). V was trimmed by 4 bases and J by 1 base, leaving 8 bases between them. CDR1 is SGHRS and CDR2 is YFSETQ in the germline V gene. The CDR3 consists of 13 residues. The CDR3: CASSQDRNTEAFF. The CDR3 DNA is TGCGCCAGCAGCCAGGACAGGAACACTGAAGCTTTCTTT. Drawing the rest from reference TRBV5-1 and TRBJ1-1, the complete variable domain is KAGVTQTPRYLIKTRGQQVTLSCSPISGHRSVSWYQQTPGQGLQFLFEYFSETQRNKGNFPGRFSGRQFSNSRSEMNVSTLELGDSALYLCASSQDRNTEAFFGQGTRLTVV.